Below are 29 T cell receptor beta chains sequenced from a single sample in a study of T cells in Graves' hyperthyroidism and ophthalmopathy. Regions amplified from RNA transcripts were the TCR beta CDR3 regions. The primer set for the first-round RT-PCR of the TCR CDR3 was HTBI. TCRdb analysed the multiplex PCR reads with MiXCR anew, one entry per CDR3 protein. The table lists 600,000 to 650,000 distinct CDR3 sequences, about 17% of them singletons. Sequencing was performed on blood. The receptor set was obtained from a woman between 25 and 40 years old with Graves' hyperthyroidism.

The sample holds many counts of this clonotype. The chain joins TRBV6-1 to TRBJ1-2; possible D gene TRBD1, 6 bases. The V end lost 8 bases, the J end lost 6 bases, and 25 bases lay between the germline ends. Germline lookup yields CDR1 MNHNS and CDR2 SASEGT. The length of the CDR3 is 16 residues. The CDR3 nucleotides are TGTGCCAGCTTAGATCTCAGCGGCAGGGGATTGGATGGCTACACCTTC. This gives the protein CASLDLSGRGLDGYTF.

The V call is TRBV7-9, the J call TRBJ1-2; 8 bases align to TRBD1. The germline CDR1 and CDR2 sequences are SEHNR and FQNEAQ (reference sequence). The CDR3 sequence is 15 residues long. J gave up 2 bases and V 5 bases, and 7 bases lay outside the gene matches. DNA for the CDR3: TGTGCCAGCAGCCCCAGGGGGCGAGGGAACTATGGCTACACCTTC. Encoded protein: CASSPRGRGNYGYTF.

The chain recombines TRBV6-2 or TRBV6-3 with TRBJ2-7, with D tentatively TRBD2 (5 bases). The CDR3 spans 15 residues. The germline V and J ends were trimmed by 5 bases and 4 bases, with 18 bases remaining between them. Germline lookup yields CDR1 MNHEY and CDR2 SVGEGT. This chain's CDR3 is CASSQPLAGGYEQYF. The DNA of the CDR3 is TGTGCCAGCAGTCAACCCCTGGCGGGCGGGTACGAGCAGTACTTC.

V and J are TRBV10-3 and TRBJ1-1; TRBD1 matches 7 bases. J gave up 0 bases and V 7 bases, and 5 bases lay outside the gene matches. The CDR3 length is 14 residues. Germline V gene data show CDR1 as ENHRY and CDR2 as SYGVKD. CDR3 in amino acids: CAITTGPMNTEAFF. CDR3 DNA sequence: TGTGCCATCACGACAGGGCCCATGAACACTGAAGCTTTCTTT.

This clonotype was counted only a few times. J is TRBJ1-6 and V is TRBV5-5; D call uncertain. The V end lost 5 bases, the J end lost 1 base, and 7 bases lay between the germline ends. From germline, CDR1 is SGHKS and CDR2 YYEKEE (reference sequence). This CDR3 has 14 amino acids. In DNA form, the CDR3 reads TGTGCCAGCAGTTCGACATCCTATAATTCACCCCTCCACTTT. Translated, it gives CASSSTSYNSPLHF.

This clonotype was counted many times. The chain carries TRBV19 and TRBJ1-1; D may be TRBD1 (5 bases). CDR1 is LNHDA and CDR2 is SQIVND in the germline V gene (reference sequence). This CDR3 has 16 amino acids. V was clipped by 5 bases and J by 2 bases, with 18 bases between them. CDR3 loop: CASSGQAGTANTEAFF. In nucleotides, the CDR3 is TGTGCCAGTAGTGGGCAGGCTGGGACGGCTAACACTGAAGCTTTCTTT.

V and J are TRBV19 and TRBJ1-1; weak D call: TRBD1 (6 bases). The CDR3 contains 13 residues. Trimming took off 8 bases at V and 5 bases at J, with 15 bases between the two ends. Looked up from germline, CDR1 is LNHDA and CDR2 is SQIVND (reference sequence). The CDR3 bases are TGTGCCAGTCAGGGAGGGGGTTTAACTGAAGCTTTCTTT. This encodes CASQGGGLTEAFF. Complete variable domain (other parts from reference TRBV19 and TRBJ1-1): DGGITQSPKYLFRKEGQNVTLSCEQNLNHDAMYWYRQDPGQGLRLIYYSQIVNDFQKGDIAEGYSVSREKKESFPLTVTSAQKNPTAFYLCASQGGGLTEAFFGQGTRLTVV.

This clonotype occurred many times. The rearrangement uses TRBV5-1 and TRBJ2-7; tentative D call: TRBD2 (5 bases). The V end was cut by 4 bases, the J end by 6 bases, with 20 bases between. The CDR3 extends over 15 amino acids. Germline V gene data show CDR1 as SGHRS and CDR2 as YFSETQ. The CDR3 DNA reads TGCGCCAGCAGCATGGTGGGCGAGGGAAGAGGCGAGCAGTACTTC. The encoded protein is CASSMVGEGRGEQYF. The full variable domain, completed using reference TRBV5-1 and TRBJ2-7, is KAGVTQTPRYLIKTRGQQVTLSCSPISGHRSVSWYQQTPGQGLQFLFEYFSETQRNKGNFPGRFSGRQFSNSRSEMNVSTLELGDSALYLCASSMVGEGRGEQYFGPGTRLTVT.

This clonotype was seen repeatedly, ten times or more. V gene TRBV28 combines with J gene TRBJ1-5; D gene ambiguous. Trimming removed 6 bases at V and 0 bases at J, with 15 bases between. This CDR3 has 16 residues. CDR1 is MDHEN, CDR2 SYDVKM, per germline. The CDR3, as DNA: TGTGCCAGCAGGCCAACTCAGTGGTCTAGCAATCAGCCCCAGCATTTT. It translates to CASRPTQWSSNQPQHF.

This clonotype came up many times. The chain links TRBV11-2 to TRBJ2-5, with D perhaps TRBD1 or TRBD2 (5 bases each). V lost 1 base to trimming and J lost 5 bases, with 14 bases between them. Germline V lookup: CDR1 SGHAT, CDR2 FQNNGV. The CDR3 totals 15 residues. The CDR3 reads CASSLAVMGDETQYF. CDR3 DNA sequence: TGTGCCAGCAGCTTAGCAGTTATGGGGGACGAGACCCAGTACTTC.

The chain has TRBV7-2 and TRBJ1-1; 8 bases align to TRBD1. Unmatched junction bases numbered 8, after V lost 1 base and J lost 7 bases. CDR1 SGHTA and CDR2 FQGNSA come from the germline V gene. The CDR3 contains 15 residues. The CDR3 reads CASSLVGRGLDEAFF. Written as DNA, the CDR3 is TGTGCCAGCAGCTTAGTGGGCAGGGGGCTGGATGAAGCTTTCTTT.

The table lists this clonotype with many counts. The rearrangement links TRBV30 to TRBJ2-1; 10 positions match TRBD2. The V segment lost 2 bases and the J segment 7 bases; nucleotides outside the gene matches: 11. This CDR3 region has 16 residues. Germline V gene data show CDR1 as GTSNPN and CDR2 as SVGIG (reference sequence). CDR3 sequence reads: CAWSPSAGGPENEQFF. CDR3 bases: TGTGCCTGGAGTCCTTCAGCGGGAGGGCCTGAAAATGAGCAGTTCTTC.

This clonotype has at least ten counts. V and J are TRBV30 and TRBJ1-5, with 9 bases aligning to TRBD1. The V segment lost 0 bases and the J segment 4 bases; nucleotides outside the gene matches: 10. This CDR3 has 17 amino acids. Germline V gene data show CDR1 as GTSNPN and CDR2 as SVGIG (reference sequence). CDR3 sequence (DNA): TGTGCCTGGAGTGTGCCCGGGACAGGGAGATTAAATCAGCCCCAGCATTTT. It codes for CAWSVPGTGRLNQPQHF. Full variable domain (outside the CDR3, taken from reference TRBV30 and TRBJ1-5): SQTIHQWPATLVQPVGSPLSLECTVEGTSNPNLYWYRQAAGRGLQLLFYSVGIGQISSEVPQNLSASRPQDRQFILSSKKLLLSDSGFYLCAWSVPGTGRLNQPQHFGDGTRLSIL.

This clonotype has ten or more counts. The chain couples TRBV20-1 to TRBJ1-1; D perhaps matches TRBD1 (5 bases). The V gene lost 3 bases and the J gene lost 0 bases, with 17 bases spanning the gap. The CDR3 covers 16 residues. Germline V gene sequence: CDR1 DFQATT, CDR2 SNEGSKA (reference sequence). The CDR3 sequence is CSARLKHRTMNTEAFF. The CDR3 bases are TGCAGTGCTAGGTTGAAACACAGGACAATGAACACTGAAGCTTTCTTT.

At least ten counts were recorded for this clonotype. V gene TRBV7-9 combines with J gene TRBJ2-1; a possible D gene is TRBD2 (5 bases). The CDR3 totals 14 residues. Looked up from germline, CDR1 is SEHNR and CDR2 is FQNEAQ (reference sequence). Trimming removed 4 bases from V and 5 bases from J, with 12 bases in between. CDR3 DNA: TGTGCCAGCAGCTCCCCTACCGGGGACAATGAGCAGTTCTTC. It encodes CASSSPTGDNEQFF.

This clonotype was observed many times. This rearrangement joins TRBV7-8 to TRBJ2-5; 9 bases are a match to TRBD2. Germline V gene sequence: CDR1 SGHVS, CDR2 FQNEAQ. Unmatched junction bases numbered 7, after V lost 5 bases and J lost 3 bases. This CDR3 is 15 amino acids long. CDR3 nucleotides: TGTGCCAGCAGCCTCTCCCGACTAGCGGAAGAGACCCAGTACTTC. Protein product: CASSLSRLAEETQYF.

This clonotype has at least ten counts. The chain carries TRBV6-2 or TRBV6-3 and TRBJ2-7; D remains unclear. The CDR3 length is 12 residues. CDR1 and CDR2 (germline): MNHEY, SVGEGT. V gave up 0 bases and J gave up 7 bases, with 7 bases separating them. CDR3 sequence: CASSYSRREQYF. The CDR3 nucleotides are TGTGCCAGCAGTTACTCGAGAAGGGAGCAGTACTTC.

The chain is built from TRBV6-2 or TRBV6-3 and TRBJ2-7, with a weak D call TRBD1 (5 bases). Between the trimmed V and J ends, which lost 3 bases and 5 bases, there was a span of 14 bases. The length of the CDR3 is 14 residues. Per the germline V gene, CDR1 is MNHEY and CDR2 is SVGEGT. CDR3 in amino acids: CASSYRTQGNEQYF. CDR3 nucleotides: TGTGCCAGCAGTTATCGAACCCAGGGAAACGAGCAGTACTTC.

This sequence joins TRBV25-1 and TRBJ1-1, with D perhaps matching TRBD1 (5 bases). The length of the CDR3 is 14 residues. CDR1 is MGHDK and CDR2 is SYGVNS in the germline V gene. Trimming stripped 2 bases from V and 2 bases from J, with 9 bases between. CDR3 loop: CASSETGSNTEAFF. The DNA for the CDR3 is TGTGCCAGCAGTGAAACAGGATCCAACACTGAAGCTTTCTTT.

This clonotype was recorded at least ten times. The chain joins TRBV28 to TRBJ1-2; 8 bases agree with TRBD1. Germline CDR1 and CDR2: MDHEN and SYDVKM. There are 13 residues in the CDR3. V lost 5 bases and J lost 6; bases outside the gene matches: 5. The DNA of the CDR3 is TGTGCCAGCAGTCAGCAGGGGGCAAATGGCTACACCTTC. It is translated as CASSQQGANGYTF.

This clonotype turned up a few times. This chain uses TRBV2 with TRBJ1-4; 8 nucleotides match TRBD1. Trimming cost V 3 bases and J 6 bases; bases outside gene matches: 9. The CDR3 consists of 16 residues. Germline V gives CDR1 SNHLY, CDR2 FYNNEI. CDR3 nucleotide sequence: TGTGCCAGCAGTGATCGGAGGGTGACAGGGGATGAAAAACTGTTTTTT. Translating gives CASSDRRVTGDEKLFF.

This clonotype was found many times. CDR3 sequence (DNA): TGTGCCAGCAGCTTAGGTGGAGAGCGGGAGCAGTTCTTC. It yields the protein CASSLGGEREQFF. The chain is built from TRBV7-2 and TRBJ2-1; tentative D call: TRBD2 (5 bases). There are 13 residues in the CDR3. The V gene lost 1 base and the J gene lost 10 bases, with 11 bases spanning the gap. Germline CDR1 and CDR2: SGHTA and FQGNSA.

This clonotype has a count of ten or more. The chain carries TRBV20-1 and TRBJ2-3; a possible D gene is TRBD2 (6 bases). V was shortened by 1 base and J by 5 bases, with 13 bases between the two germline ends. This CDR3 has 14 residues. Germline CDR1 is DFQATT and CDR2 is SNEGSKA (reference sequence). Here the CDR3 DNA reads TGCAGTGCTAGAGTGTCTAGCGTCGGAGATACGCAGTATTTT. This gives the protein CSARVSSVGDTQYF.

This clonotype was found many times. The chain joins TRBV20-1 to TRBJ2-7, with a tentative D call TRBD2 (5 bases). CDR1 is DFQATT and CDR2 is SNEGSKA in the germline V gene (reference sequence). V was trimmed by 0 bases and J by 0 bases, leaving 12 bases between them. This CDR3 is built from 15 residues. CDR3 nucleotides: TGCAGTGCTAGAGATGAGAAGGAGGCCTCCTACGAGCAGTACTTC. This gives the protein CSARDEKEASYEQYF.

This clonotype was seen at least ten times. The chain carries TRBV2 and TRBJ2-7; TRBD1 agrees at 11 bases. The CDR3 spans 13 residues. From germline, CDR1 is SNHLY and CDR2 FYNNEI. Germline trimming cut 4 bases from V and 6 bases from J; bases unmatched to any gene: 2. The DNA for the CDR3 is TGTGCCAGCAGTGTGGGACAGGGGGGCGAGCAGTACTTC. Amino acids: CASSVGQGGEQYF.

The V gene is TRBV6-1, the J gene TRBJ2-3; the match to TRBD2 covers 14 bases. With V trimmed by 4 bases and J by 6 bases, 3 bases remained unmatched. The CDR3 has 15 amino acids. Looked up from germline, CDR1 is MNHNS and CDR2 is SASEGT. In nucleotides, the CDR3 is TGTGCCAGCAGTGCCGGGACTAGCGGGAGCGATACGCAGTATTTT. Translated: CASSAGTSGSDTQYF.

This clonotype was seen many times. The chain has TRBV27 and TRBJ2-7; 8 nucleotides match TRBD1. Looked up from germline, CDR1 is MNHEY and CDR2 is SMNVEV (reference sequence). The V segment lost 5 bases and the J segment 1 base; nucleotides outside the gene matches: 4. CDR3 length: 14 amino acids. The CDR3 sequence: CASSLTGVSYEQYF. The CDR3 nucleotides are TGTGCCAGCAGTCTGACAGGGGTGTCCTACGAGCAGTACTTC.

This clonotype occurred a few times. This chain links TRBV7-2 with TRBJ2-2; 8 positions agree with TRBD1. V trimming: 3 bases; J trimming: 5 bases; junction bases outside the gene matches: 11. Germline V gives CDR1 SGHTA, CDR2 FQGNSA. This CDR3 is built from 17 residues. CDR3 sequence (DNA): TGTGCCAGCAGCTTGCCCCCTCAGGGGGCGGGGACCGGGGAGCTGTTTTTT. This gives the protein CASSLPPQGAGTGELFF.

This clonotype was counted a few times. The gene calls are TRBV27 and TRBJ2-2, with 7 bases fitting TRBD2. Germline V gene data show CDR1 as MNHEY and CDR2 as SMNVEV (reference sequence). This CDR3 comprises 15 residues. V dropped 4 bases and J dropped 1; count of bases not matched to a gene: 3. CDR3 amino acids: CASSSRGENTGELFF. In DNA, the CDR3 is TGTGCCAGCAGTTCTCGGGGGGAGAACACCGGGGAGCTGTTTTTT.